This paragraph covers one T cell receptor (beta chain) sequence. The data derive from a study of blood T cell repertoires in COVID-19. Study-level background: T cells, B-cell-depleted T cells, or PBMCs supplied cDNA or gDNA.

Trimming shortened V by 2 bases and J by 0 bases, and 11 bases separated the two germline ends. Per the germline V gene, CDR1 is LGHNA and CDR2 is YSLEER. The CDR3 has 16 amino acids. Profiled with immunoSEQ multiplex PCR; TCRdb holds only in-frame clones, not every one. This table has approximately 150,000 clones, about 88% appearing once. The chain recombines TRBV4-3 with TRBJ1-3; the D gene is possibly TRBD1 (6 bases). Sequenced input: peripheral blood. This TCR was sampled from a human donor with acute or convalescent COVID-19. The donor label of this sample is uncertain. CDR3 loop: CASSQSGTTSGNTIYF. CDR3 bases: TGCGCCAGCAGCCAATCCGGGACAACCTCTGGAAACACCATATATTTT.